Each of the 7 T cell receptor beta chains below was sequenced from the same sample in a study of PD-1 blockade in classical Hodgkin lymphoma. Measured with immunoSEQ multiplex PCR; TCRdb has only the in-frame clones, and not every one. The sample contains more than 85,000 clones, about 93% of which appear only once. Relapse was seen in all patients after autologous stem cell transplantation, and brentuximab vedotin exposure was variable. The sample was peripheral blood mononuclear cells (PBMCs), taken before the second cycle of nivolumab. The receptors were sampled from a human donor with classical Hodgkin lymphoma.

This rearrangement joins TRBV10-1 to TRBJ1-1; D ambiguous. CDR3 length: 14 amino acids. The germline gives CDR1 WNHNN, CDR2 SYGVQD (reference sequence). The V end was cut by 2 bases, the J end by 3 bases, with 10 bases between. CDR3 nucleotides: TGCGCCAGCAGTGAGCCGGGGTCGGACACTGAAGCTTTCTTT. It specifies CASSEPGSDTEAFF.

The chain's CDR3 is CASSLEGTTNEKLFF. The CDR3 DNA reads TGCGCCAGCAGCTTGGAAGGGACAACTAATGAAAAACTGTTTTTT. J is TRBJ1-4 and V is TRBV5-1; D not resolved. CDR1 and CDR2 from the germline V gene are SGHRS and YFSETQ. CDR3 length: 15 residues. The germline V and J ends were trimmed by 0 bases and 0 bases, with 6 bases remaining between them.

The J gene is TRBJ2-5, the V gene TRBV11-3; 12 positions match TRBD2. The junction had 6 bases not matched to a gene; V was cut back by 5 bases and J by 5 bases. The CDR3 totals 15 residues. The germline V gene has CDR1 SGHNT and CDR2 YENEEA. CDR3 amino acids: CASSPLAGGLETQYF. CDR3 nucleotides: TGTGCCAGCAGCCCGCTAGCGGGAGGGTTGGAGACCCAGTACTTC. The variable domain in full, with the rest retrieved from reference TRBV11-3 and TRBJ2-5, is EAGVVQSPRYKIIEKKQPVAFWCNPISGHNTLYWYLQNLGQGPELLIRYENEEAVDDSQLPKDRFSAERLKGVDSTLKIQPAELGDSAVYLCASSPLAGGLETQYFGPGTRLLVL.

The chain joins TRBV30 to TRBJ2-7; tentatively, D is TRBD2 (5 bases). The V end was cut by 2 bases, the J end by 6 bases, with 14 bases between. The germline V gene has CDR1 GTSNPN and CDR2 SVGIG (reference sequence). The CDR3 loop spans 13 amino acids. The CDR3, as DNA: TGTGCCTGGAGTTCGGGGTATACGGGCGAGCAGTACTTC. Encoded protein: CAWSSGYTGEQYF.

V and J are TRBV7-3 and TRBJ2-7, with D tentatively TRBD1 (5 bases). Germline CDR1 reads SGHTA; CDR2 reads FQGTGA. This CDR3 contains 15 residues. V was clipped by 1 base and J by 6 bases, with 16 bases between them. In DNA form, the CDR3 reads TGTGCCAGCAGCTTAAACCGGGCCCAGGGCGGCGAGCAGTACTTC. It translates to CASSLNRAQGGEQYF.

V and J are TRBV7-2 and TRBJ2-1; D is uncertain. Germline-derived CDR1 and CDR2 are SGHTA and FQGNSA. CDR3 length: 15 amino acids. Trimming left V 6 bases short and J 0 bases short, with 12 bases between. The CDR3, as DNA: TGTGCCAGCAGGTCCGCTTCGAGCTCCTACAATGAGCAGTTCTTC. Translating it yields CASRSASSSYNEQFF.

This chain joins TRBV28 and TRBJ2-3, with 7 bases matching TRBD1. Germline V lookup: CDR1 MDHEN, CDR2 SYDVKM. V dropped 4 bases and J dropped 4; count of bases not matched to a gene: 11. The length of the CDR3 is 16 residues. The CDR3 DNA sequence: TGTGCCAGCAGTTATAACAGGGGTGGGGGAGCAGATACGCAGTATTTT. As protein: CASSYNRGGGADTQYF.